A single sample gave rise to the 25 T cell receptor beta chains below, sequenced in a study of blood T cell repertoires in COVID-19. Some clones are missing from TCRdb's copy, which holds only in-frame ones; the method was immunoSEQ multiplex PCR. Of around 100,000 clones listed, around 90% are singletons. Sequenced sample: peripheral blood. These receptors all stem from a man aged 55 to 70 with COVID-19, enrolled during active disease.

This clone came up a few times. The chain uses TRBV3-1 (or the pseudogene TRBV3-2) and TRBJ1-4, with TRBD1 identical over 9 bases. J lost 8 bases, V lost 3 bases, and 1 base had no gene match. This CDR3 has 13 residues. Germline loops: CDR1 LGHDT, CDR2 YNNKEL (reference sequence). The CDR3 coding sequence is TGTGCCAGCAGCCAGGGGACAGGGGAAAAACTGTTTTTT. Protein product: CASSQGTGEKLFF.

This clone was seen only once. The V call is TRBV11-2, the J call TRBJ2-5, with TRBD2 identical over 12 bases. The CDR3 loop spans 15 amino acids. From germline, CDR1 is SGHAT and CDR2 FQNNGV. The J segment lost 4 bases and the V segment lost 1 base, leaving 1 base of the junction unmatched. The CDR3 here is CASSLGLAGAETQYF. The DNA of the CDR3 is TGTGCCAGCAGCTTAGGACTAGCGGGAGCAGAGACCCAGTACTTC.

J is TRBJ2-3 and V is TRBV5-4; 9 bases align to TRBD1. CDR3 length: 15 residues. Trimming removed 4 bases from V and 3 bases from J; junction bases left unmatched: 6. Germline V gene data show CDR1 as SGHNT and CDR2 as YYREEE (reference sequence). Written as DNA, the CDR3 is TGTGCCAGCAGCCCCGGGACAGGGAGGACAGATACGCAGTATTTT. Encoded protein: CASSPGTGRTDTQYF.

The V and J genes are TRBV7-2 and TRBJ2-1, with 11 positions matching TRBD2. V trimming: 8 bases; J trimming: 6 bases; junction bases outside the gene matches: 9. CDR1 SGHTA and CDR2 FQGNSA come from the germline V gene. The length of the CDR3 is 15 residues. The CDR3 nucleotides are TGTGCCAGCGCCTGGGCTAGCGGGAGGTCCAATGAGCAGTTCTTC. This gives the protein CASAWASGRSNEQFF.

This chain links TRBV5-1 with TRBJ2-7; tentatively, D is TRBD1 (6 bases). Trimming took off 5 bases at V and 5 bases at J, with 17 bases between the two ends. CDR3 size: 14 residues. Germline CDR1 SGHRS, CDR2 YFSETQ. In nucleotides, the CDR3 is TGCGCCAGCAGAGGAACTGGGGGCGAGCACGAGCAGTACTTC. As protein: CASRGTGGEHEQYF.

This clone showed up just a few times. Here the CDR3 DNA reads TGTGCCAGTAGTTCGACAGGGGGCGCGGTGAATGAGCAGTTCTTC. Amino acids: CASSSTGGAVNEQFF. V gene TRBV19 combines with J gene TRBJ2-1, with 10 bases matching TRBD1. Germline assignment: CDR1 LNHDA and CDR2 SQIVND (reference sequence). Trimming took 5 bases from V and 7 from J; bases not matched to a gene: 8. The CDR3 covers 15 residues.

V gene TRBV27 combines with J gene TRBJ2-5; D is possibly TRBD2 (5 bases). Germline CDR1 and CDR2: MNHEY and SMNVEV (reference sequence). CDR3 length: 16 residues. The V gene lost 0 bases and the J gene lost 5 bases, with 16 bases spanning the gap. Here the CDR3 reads CASSLSIPTWEETQYF. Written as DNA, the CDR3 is TGTGCCAGCAGTTTATCAATCCCGACCTGGGAGGAGACCCAGTACTTC.

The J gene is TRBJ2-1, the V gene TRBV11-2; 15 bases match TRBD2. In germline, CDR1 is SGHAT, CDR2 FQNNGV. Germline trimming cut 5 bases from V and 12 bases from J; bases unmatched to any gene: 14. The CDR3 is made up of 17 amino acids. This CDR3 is CASSISAGTSGRKGQFF. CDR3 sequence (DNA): TGTGCCAGCAGCATATCGGCCGGGACTAGCGGGAGGAAAGGGCAGTTCTTC.

The CDR3 DNA is TGTGCCAGCAGCTTGGGCATCCCCCCGGACAGGGATTCCTACGAGCAGTACTTC. As protein: CASSLGIPPDRDSYEQYF. The V and J genes are TRBV7-9 and TRBJ2-7; 8 bases match TRBD1. V shed 3 bases, J shed 1 base, and the junction held 14 bases outside the gene matches. There are 18 residues in the CDR3. Germline V lookup: CDR1 SEHNR, CDR2 FQNEAQ (reference sequence).

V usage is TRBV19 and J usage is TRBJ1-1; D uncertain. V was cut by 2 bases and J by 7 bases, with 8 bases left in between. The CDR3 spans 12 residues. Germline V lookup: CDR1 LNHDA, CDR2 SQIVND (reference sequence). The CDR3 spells CASSITSDEAFF. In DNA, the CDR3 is TGTGCCAGTAGTATAACGTCAGATGAAGCTTTCTTT.

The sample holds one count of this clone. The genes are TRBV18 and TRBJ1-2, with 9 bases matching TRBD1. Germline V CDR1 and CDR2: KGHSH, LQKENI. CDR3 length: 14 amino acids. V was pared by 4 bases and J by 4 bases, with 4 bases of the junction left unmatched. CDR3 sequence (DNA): TGTGCCAGCTCACGGGGACAGGGCCCCTATGGCTACACCTTC. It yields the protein CASSRGQGPYGYTF.

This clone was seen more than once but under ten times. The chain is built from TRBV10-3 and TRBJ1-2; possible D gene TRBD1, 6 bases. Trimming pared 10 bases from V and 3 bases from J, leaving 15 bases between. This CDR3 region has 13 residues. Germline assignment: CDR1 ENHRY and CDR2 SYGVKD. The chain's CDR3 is CATLGQIDYGYTF. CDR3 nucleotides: TGTGCCACCCTCGGACAGATCGACTATGGCTACACCTTC.

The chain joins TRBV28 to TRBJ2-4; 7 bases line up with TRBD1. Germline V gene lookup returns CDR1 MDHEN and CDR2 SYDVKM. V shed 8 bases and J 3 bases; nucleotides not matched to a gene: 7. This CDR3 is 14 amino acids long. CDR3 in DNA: TGTGCCAGCTTTGGACAGGTTGACAAAAACATTCAGTACTTC. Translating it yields CASFGQVDKNIQYF.

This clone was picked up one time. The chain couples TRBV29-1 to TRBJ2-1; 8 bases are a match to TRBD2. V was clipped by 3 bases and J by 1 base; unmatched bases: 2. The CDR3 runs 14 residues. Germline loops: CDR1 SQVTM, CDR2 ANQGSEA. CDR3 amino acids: CSVDLAGSYNEQFF. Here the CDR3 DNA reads TGCAGCGTTGACCTAGCGGGTTCCTACAATGAGCAGTTCTTC.

CDR3 nucleotides: TGTGCCAGTAACAGGGATTCTCTCTTTAGCAATCAGCCCCAGCATTTT. Protein product: CASNRDSLFSNQPQHF. This chain joins TRBV19 and TRBJ1-5; possibly TRBD1 for D (6 bases). Trimming stripped 7 bases from V and 0 bases from J, with 16 bases between. CDR1 LNHDA and CDR2 SQIVND come from the germline V gene (reference sequence). The CDR3 is 16 amino acids.

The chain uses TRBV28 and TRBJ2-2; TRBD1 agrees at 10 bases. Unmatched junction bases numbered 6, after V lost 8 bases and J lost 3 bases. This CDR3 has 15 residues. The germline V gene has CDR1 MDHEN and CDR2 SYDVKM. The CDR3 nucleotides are TGTGCCAGCGGTATGGGACAGGGGTACACCGGGGAGCTGTTTTTT. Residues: CASGMGQGYTGELFF.

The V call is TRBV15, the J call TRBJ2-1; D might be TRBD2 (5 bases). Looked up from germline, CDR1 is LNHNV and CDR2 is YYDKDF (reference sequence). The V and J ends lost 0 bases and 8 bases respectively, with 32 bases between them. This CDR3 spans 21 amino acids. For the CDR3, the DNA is TGTGCCACCAGCAGAGAGACCGCGAGGGTAGCTCCTACAATGAGTACGGATGAGCAGTTCTTC. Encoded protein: CATSRETARVAPTMSTDEQFF.

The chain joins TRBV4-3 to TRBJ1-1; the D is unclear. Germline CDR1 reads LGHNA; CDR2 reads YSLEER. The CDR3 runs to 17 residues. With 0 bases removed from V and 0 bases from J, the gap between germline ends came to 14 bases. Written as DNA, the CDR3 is TGCGCCAGCAGCCAAGATCGACGAAGACTCCTGAACACTGAAGCTTTCTTT. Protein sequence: CASSQDRRRLLNTEAFF.

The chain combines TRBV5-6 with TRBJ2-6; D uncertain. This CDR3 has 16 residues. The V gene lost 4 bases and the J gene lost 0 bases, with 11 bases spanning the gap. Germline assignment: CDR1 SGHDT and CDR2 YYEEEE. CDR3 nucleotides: TGTGCCAGCAGCCTGACACCGCTCTCTGGGGCCAACGTCCTGACTTTC. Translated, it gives CASSLTPLSGANVLTF.

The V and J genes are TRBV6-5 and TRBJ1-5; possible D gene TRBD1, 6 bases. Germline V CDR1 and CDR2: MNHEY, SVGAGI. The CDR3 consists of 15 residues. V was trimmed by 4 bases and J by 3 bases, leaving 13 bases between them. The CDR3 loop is CASSSIGQSNQPQHF. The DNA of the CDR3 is TGTGCCAGCAGTTCGATCGGACAGTCCAATCAGCCCCAGCATTTT.

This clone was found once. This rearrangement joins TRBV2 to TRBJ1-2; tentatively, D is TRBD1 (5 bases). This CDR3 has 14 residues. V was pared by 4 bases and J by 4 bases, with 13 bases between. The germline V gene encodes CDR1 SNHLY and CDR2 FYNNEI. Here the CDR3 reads CASSGETDSYGYTF. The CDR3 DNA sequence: TGTGCCAGCAGTGGAGAGACAGACTCCTATGGCTACACCTTC. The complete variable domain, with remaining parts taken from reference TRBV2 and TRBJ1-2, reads EPEVTQTPSHQVTQMGQEVILRCVPISNHLYFYWYRQILGQKVEFLVSFYNNEISEKSEIFDDQFSVERPDGSNFTLKIRSTKLEDSAMYFCASSGETDSYGYTFGSGTRLTVV.

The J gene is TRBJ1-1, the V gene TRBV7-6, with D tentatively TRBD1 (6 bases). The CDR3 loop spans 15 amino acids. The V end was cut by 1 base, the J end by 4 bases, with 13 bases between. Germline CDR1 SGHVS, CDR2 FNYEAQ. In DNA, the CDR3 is TGTGCCAGCAGCTTAGACAGGGCCTACGGCACTGAAGCTTTCTTT. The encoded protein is CASSLDRAYGTEAFF.

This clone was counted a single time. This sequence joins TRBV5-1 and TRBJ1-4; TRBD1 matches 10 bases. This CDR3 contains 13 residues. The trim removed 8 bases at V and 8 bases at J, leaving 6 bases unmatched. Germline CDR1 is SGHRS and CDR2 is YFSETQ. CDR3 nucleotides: TGCGCCAGTCGACAGGGGGCACAGGAAAAACTGTTTTTT. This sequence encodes CASRQGAQEKLFF.

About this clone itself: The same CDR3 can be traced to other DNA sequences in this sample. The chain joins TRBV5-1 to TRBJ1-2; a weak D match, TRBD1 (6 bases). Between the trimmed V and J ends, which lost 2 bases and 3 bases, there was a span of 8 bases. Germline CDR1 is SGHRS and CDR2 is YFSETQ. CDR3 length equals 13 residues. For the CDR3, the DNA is TGCGCCAGCAGCTTCAGGGGTGACTATGGCTACACCTTC. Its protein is CASSFRGDYGYTF.

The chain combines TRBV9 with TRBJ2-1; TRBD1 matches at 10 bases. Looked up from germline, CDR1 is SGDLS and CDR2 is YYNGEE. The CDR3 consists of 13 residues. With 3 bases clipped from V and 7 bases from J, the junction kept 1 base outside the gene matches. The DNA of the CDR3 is TGTGCCAGCAGCGCGGGACAGGGGAATGAGCAGTTCTTC. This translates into CASSAGQGNEQFF.